This TCR beta chain was sequenced in a study of CD4 T cell repertoires in COVID-19. V trimming: 0 bases; J trimming: 8 bases; junction bases outside the gene matches: 9. CDR1 and CDR2 (germline): LNHNV, YYDKDF (reference sequence). This CDR3 spans 16 amino acids. Antigen-reactive proliferating T cell lines came from CFSE-labeled cells given autologous monocytes and SARS-CoV-2 spike or nucleoprotein. Starting input per subset culture: 400,000 to 500,000 cells. The repertoire was sequenced with immunoSEQ multiplex PCR; TCRdb's copy has only in-frame clones and lacks some. The sample holds under 550 clones, 26% seen once. About this clone: The antigen is not known.

This sequence joins TRBV15 and TRBJ2-2; 7 positions match TRBD2. The receptor was isolated from a human donor who had COVID-19. Sequences were derived from effector memory CD4+ T cells, cultured in vitro, sampled after recovery from COVID-19. The CDR3 region is CATSRDWGRAAGELFF. DNA for the CDR3: TGTGCCACCAGCAGAGATTGGGGGAGGGCCGCGGGGGAGCTGTTTTTT.